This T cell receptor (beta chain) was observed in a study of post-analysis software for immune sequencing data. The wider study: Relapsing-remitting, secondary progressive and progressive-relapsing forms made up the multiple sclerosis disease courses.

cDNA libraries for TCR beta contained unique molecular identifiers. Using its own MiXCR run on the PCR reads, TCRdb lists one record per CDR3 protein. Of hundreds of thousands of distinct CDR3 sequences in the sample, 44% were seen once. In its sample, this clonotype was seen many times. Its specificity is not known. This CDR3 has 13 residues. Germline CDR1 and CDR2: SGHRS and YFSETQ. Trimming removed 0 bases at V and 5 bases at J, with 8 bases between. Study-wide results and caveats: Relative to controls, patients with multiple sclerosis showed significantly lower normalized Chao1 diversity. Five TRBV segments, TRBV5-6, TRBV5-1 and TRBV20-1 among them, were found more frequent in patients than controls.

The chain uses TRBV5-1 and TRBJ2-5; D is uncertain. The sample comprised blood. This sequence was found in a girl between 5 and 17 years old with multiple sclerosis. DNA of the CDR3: TGCGCCAGCAGCTTGGCTTCCGGGGAGACCCAGTACTTC. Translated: CASSLASGETQYF.